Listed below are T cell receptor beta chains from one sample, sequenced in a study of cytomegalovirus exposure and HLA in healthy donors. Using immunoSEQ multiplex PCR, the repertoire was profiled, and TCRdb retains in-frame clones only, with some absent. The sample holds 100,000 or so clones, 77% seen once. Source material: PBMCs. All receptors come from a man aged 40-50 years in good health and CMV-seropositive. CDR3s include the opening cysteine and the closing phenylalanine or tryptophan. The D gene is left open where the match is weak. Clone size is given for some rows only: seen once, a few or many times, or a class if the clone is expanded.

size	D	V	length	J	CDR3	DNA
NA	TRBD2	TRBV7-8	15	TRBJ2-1	CASSSGLAGGNEQFF	TGTGCCAGCAGCTCGGGACTAGCGGGGGGCAATGAGCAGTTCTTC
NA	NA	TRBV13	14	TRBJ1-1	CASSLSLRGTEAFF	TGTGCCAGCAGCTTAAGCCTTCGGGGCACTGAAGCTTTCTTT
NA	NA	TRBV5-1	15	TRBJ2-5	CASSLEWAGQETQYF	TGCGCCAGCAGCTTGGAGTGGGCAGGGCAAGAGACCCAGTACTTC
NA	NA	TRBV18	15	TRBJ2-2	CASSRGQTNTGELFF	TGTGCCAGCTCCCGAGGACAGACGAACACCGGGGAGCTGTTTTTT
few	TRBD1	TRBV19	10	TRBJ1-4	CASRDRKLFF	TGTGCCAGTCGGGACAGAAAGCTGTTTTTT
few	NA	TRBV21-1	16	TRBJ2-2	CASSASEGRVAGELFF	TGTGCCAGCAGCGCAAGTGAGGGGAGGGTCGCCGGGGAGCTGTTTTTT
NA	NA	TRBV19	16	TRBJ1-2	CASSSPSGDGNYGYTF	TGTGCCAGTAGTAGTCCTAGCGGGGACGGTAACTATGGCTACACCTTC
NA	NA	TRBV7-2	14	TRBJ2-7	CASSLASGSYEQYF	TGTGCCAGCAGCTTAGCGTCGGGGTCCTACGAGCAGTACTTC
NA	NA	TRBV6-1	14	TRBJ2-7	CASSATSPPYEQYF	TGTGCCAGCAGTGCTACCTCACCCCCCTACGAGCAGTACTTC
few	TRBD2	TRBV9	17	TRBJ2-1	CASSETGLAGDYNEQFF	TGTGCCAGCAGCGAGACGGGGTTAGCGGGGGACTACAATGAGCAGTTCTTC
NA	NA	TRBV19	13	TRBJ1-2	CASSIVGDYGYTF	TGTGCCAGTAGTATAGTAGGAGACTATGGCTACACCTTC
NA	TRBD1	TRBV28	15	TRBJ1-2	CASSARGEASYGYTF	TGTGCCAGCAGTGCCAGGGGGGAGGCAAGCTATGGCTACACCTTC
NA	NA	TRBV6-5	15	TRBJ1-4	CASSYTTGTNEKLFF	TGTGCCAGCAGTTACACGACAGGCACTAATGAAAAACTGTTTTTT
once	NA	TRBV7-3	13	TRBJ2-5	CASSPSGSETQYF	TGTGCCAGCAGCCCGAGTGGTTCCGAGACCCAGTACTTC
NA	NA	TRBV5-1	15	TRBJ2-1	CASSFIPDNYNEQFF	TGCGCCAGCAGCTTTATTCCGGACAATTACAATGAGCAGTTCTTC
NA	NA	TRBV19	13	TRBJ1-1	CASSDLSNTEAFF	TGTGCCAGTAGTGACTTAAGCAACACTGAAGCTTTCTTT
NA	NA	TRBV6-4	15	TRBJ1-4	CASSDSGPTNEKLFF	TGTGCCAGCAGTGACTCGGGGCCAACTAATGAAAAACTGTTTTTT
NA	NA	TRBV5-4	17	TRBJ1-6	CASSLELRGRQNSPLHF	TGTGCCAGCAGCCTAGAACTGCGGGGCAGGCAAAATTCACCCCTCCACTTT
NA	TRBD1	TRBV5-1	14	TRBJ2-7	CASSLGTGAYEQYF	TGCGCCAGCAGCCTCGGGACAGGGGCCTACGAGCAGTACTTC
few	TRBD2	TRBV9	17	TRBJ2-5	CASSVGTSGGGQGTQYF	TGTGCCAGCAGCGTAGGGACTAGCGGGGGGGGACAAGGGACCCAGTACTTC
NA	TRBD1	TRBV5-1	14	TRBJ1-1	CASSGTVTNTEAFF	TGCGCCAGCAGCGGGACAGTTACGAACACTGAAGCTTTCTTT
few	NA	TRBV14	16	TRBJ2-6	CASSQGGWSGANGLTF	TGTGCCAGCAGCCAGGGGGGTTGGTCTGGGGCCAACGGCCTGACTTTC
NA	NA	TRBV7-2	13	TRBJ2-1	CASSPWTGNEQFF	TGTGCCAGCAGTCCCTGGACTGGTAATGAGCAGTTCTTC
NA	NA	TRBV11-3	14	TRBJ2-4	CASSVGAERDIQYF	TGTGCCAGCAGCGTGGGGGCGGAGAGGGACATTCAGTACTTC
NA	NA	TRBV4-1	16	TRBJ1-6	CASSQVSSGDYSPLHF	TGCGCCAGCAGCCAAGTCTCCAGTGGGGACTATTCACCCCTCCACTTT
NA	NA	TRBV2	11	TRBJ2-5	CASSERETQYF	TGTGCCAGCAGTGAGAGGGAGACCCAGTACTTC
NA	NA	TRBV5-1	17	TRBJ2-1	CASSLGARGIWDNEQFF	TGCGCCAGCAGCTTGGGGGCCAGGGGAATATGGGACAATGAGCAGTTCTTC
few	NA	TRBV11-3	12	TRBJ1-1	CASSDFGTEAFF	TGTGCCAGCAGCGACTTTGGCACTGAAGCTTTCTTT
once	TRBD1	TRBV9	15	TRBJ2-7	CASSPSTGFSYEQYF	TGTGCCAGCAGCCCCTCGACAGGGTTCTCCTACGAGCAGTACTTC
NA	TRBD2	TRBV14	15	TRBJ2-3	CASSPGLARTDTQYF	TGTGCCAGCAGCCCCGGACTAGCCCGCACAGATACGCAGTATTTT
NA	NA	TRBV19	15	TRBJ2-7	CASSLRPAGTYEQYF	TGTGCCAGTAGCCTTCGCCCGGCAGGAACCTACGAGCAGTACTTC
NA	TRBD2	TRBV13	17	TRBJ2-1	CASSSTTSGGAVNEQFF	TGTGCCAGCAGCTCCACGACTAGCGGGGGGGCCGTAAATGAGCAGTTCTTC
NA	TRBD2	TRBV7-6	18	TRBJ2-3	CASSLGLAGGPGTDTQYF	TGTGCCAGCAGCTTAGGGCTAGCGGGGGGCCCGGGCACAGATACGCAGTATTTT
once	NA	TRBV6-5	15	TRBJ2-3	CASSYSGDSLDTQYF	TGTGCCAGCAGTTACTCGGGCGACAGTCTAGATACGCAGTATTTT
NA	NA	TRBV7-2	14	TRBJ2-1	CASSLVQGNNEQFF	TGTGCCAGCAGCTTAGTACAGGGAAACAATGAGCAGTTCTTC
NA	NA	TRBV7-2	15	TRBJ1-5	CASSDRPGAGQPQHF	TGTGCCAGCTCAGATAGGCCAGGGGCGGGTCAGCCCCAGCATTTT
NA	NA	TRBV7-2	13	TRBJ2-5	CASSLEGGETQYF	TGTGCCAGCAGCTTAGAAGGGGGAGAGACCCAGTACTTC
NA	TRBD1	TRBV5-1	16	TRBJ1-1	CASSLTNTGGNTEAFF	TGCGCCAGCAGCCTCACCAATACAGGGGGCAACACTGAAGCTTTCTTT
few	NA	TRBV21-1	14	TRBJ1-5	CASSSTGSNQPQHF	TGTGCCAGCAGCAGTACAGGGAGCAATCAGCCCCAGCATTTT
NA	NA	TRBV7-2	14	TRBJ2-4	CASSLQGAKNIQYF	TGTGCCAGCAGCTTACAGGGGGCCAAAAACATTCAGTACTTC
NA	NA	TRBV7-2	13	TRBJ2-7	CASSLSPGYEQYF	TGTGCCAGCAGCTTATCCCCGGGCTACGAGCAGTACTTC